The source of this T cell receptor (beta chain) is a study of prognosis after radiotherapy for stage I lung cancer. Turning to the study itself: Roughly 7 of the patients had squamous cell carcinoma tumors, while roughly twelve had adenocarcinoma tumors. Radiotherapy was SBRT in 3 to 5 fractions with a biologically effective dose of at least 100 Gy.

This clonotype occurred many times. Germline CDR1 is SGHRS and CDR2 is YFSETQ. This CDR3 comprises 16 residues. The V gene end was trimmed by 4 bases and the J gene end by 3 bases; junction bases not matched to a gene: 11. Using two-round multiplex PCR, the authors amplified TCR beta CDR3 from genomic DNA. First-round PCR employed TRBV- and TRBJ-specific primers for each gene. Universal primers were what the second PCR round used. One entry per CDR3 protein results from TCRdb running MiXCR on the multiplex PCR reads. The sample lists about 18,000 distinct CDR3 sequences; roughly two fifths were seen once.

The V gene is TRBV5-1, the J gene TRBJ1-1; 8 bases line up with TRBD1. This TCR was recovered from a donor over 45 with non-small cell lung cancer. The sequenced sample was PBMCs, obtained before or after stereotactic body radiation therapy (not recorded which). The CDR3 coding sequence is TGCGCCAGCAGCCCTGACGCAGGGGGCGCGGACACTGAAGCTTTCTTT. Translation gives CASSPDAGGADTEAFF.